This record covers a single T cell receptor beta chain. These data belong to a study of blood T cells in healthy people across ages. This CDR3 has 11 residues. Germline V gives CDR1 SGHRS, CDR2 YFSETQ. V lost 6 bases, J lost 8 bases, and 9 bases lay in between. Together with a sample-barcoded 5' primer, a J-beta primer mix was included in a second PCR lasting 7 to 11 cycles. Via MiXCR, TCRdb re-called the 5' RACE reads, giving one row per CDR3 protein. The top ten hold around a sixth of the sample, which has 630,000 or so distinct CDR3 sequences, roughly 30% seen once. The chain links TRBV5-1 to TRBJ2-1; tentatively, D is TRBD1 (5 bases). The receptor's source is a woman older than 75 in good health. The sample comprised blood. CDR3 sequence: CASTLGDEQFF. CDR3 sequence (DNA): TGCGCCAGCACCTTAGGGGATGAGCAGTTCTTC.